The source of this T cell receptor (beta chain) is a study of technical replicates of blood from a handful of donors. The CDR3 totals 18 residues. Trimming took off 0 bases at V and 1 base at J, with 18 bases between the two ends. Looked up from germline, CDR1 is MGHRA and CDR2 is YSYEKL. Assay used: immunoSEQ multiplex PCR; TCRdb lists only in-frame clones, some missing. This sample yields tens of thousands of clones, of which roughly 93% are seen a single time; around 0.38% belongs to the top ten. Sequenced input: T cells isolated from PBMCs. This chain uses TRBV4-1 with TRBJ1-1; D might be TRBD1 (6 bases). The TCR was taken from a human donor in good health. The CDR3 DNA sequence: TGCGCCAGCAGCCAAGATCTACCGGGACAAATGCCGAACACTGAAGCTTTCTTT. It codes for CASSQDLPGQMPNTEAFF.